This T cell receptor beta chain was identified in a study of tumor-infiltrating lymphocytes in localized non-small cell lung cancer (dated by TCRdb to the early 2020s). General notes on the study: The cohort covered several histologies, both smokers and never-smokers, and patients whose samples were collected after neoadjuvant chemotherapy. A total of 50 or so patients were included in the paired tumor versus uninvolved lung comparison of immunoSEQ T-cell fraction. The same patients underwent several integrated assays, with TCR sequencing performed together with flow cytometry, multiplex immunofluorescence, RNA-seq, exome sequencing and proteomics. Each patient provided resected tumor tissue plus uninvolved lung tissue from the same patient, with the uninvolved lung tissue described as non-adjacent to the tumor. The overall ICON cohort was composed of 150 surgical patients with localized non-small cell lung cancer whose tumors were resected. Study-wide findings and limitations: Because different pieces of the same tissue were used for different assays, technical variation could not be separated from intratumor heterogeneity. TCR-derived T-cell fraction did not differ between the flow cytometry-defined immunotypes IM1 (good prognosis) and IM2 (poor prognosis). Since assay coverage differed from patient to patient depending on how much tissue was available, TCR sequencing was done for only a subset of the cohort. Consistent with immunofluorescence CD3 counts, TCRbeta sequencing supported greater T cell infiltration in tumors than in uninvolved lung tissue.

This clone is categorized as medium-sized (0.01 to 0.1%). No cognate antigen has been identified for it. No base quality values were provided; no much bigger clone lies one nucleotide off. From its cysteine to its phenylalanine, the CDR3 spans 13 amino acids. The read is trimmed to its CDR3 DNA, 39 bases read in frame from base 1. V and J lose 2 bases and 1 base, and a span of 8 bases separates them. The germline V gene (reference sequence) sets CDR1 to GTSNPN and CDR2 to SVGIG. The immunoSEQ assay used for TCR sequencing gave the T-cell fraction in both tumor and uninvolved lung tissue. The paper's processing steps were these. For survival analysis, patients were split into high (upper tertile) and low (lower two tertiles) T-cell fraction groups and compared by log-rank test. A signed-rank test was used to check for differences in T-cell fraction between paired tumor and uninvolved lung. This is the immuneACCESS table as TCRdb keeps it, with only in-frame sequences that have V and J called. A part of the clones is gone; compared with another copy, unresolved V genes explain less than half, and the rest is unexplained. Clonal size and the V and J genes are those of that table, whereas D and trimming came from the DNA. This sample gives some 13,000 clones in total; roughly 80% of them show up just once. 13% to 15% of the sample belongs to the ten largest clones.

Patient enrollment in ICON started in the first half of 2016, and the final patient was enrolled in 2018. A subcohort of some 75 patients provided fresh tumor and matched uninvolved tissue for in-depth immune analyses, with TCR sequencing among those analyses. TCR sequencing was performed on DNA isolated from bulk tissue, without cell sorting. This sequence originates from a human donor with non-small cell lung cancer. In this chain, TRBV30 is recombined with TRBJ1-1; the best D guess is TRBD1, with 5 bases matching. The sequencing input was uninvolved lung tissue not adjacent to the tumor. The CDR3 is CAWSLGQNTEAFF. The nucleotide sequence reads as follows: TGTGCCTGGAGTTTGGGGCAGAACACTGAAGCTTTCTTT.